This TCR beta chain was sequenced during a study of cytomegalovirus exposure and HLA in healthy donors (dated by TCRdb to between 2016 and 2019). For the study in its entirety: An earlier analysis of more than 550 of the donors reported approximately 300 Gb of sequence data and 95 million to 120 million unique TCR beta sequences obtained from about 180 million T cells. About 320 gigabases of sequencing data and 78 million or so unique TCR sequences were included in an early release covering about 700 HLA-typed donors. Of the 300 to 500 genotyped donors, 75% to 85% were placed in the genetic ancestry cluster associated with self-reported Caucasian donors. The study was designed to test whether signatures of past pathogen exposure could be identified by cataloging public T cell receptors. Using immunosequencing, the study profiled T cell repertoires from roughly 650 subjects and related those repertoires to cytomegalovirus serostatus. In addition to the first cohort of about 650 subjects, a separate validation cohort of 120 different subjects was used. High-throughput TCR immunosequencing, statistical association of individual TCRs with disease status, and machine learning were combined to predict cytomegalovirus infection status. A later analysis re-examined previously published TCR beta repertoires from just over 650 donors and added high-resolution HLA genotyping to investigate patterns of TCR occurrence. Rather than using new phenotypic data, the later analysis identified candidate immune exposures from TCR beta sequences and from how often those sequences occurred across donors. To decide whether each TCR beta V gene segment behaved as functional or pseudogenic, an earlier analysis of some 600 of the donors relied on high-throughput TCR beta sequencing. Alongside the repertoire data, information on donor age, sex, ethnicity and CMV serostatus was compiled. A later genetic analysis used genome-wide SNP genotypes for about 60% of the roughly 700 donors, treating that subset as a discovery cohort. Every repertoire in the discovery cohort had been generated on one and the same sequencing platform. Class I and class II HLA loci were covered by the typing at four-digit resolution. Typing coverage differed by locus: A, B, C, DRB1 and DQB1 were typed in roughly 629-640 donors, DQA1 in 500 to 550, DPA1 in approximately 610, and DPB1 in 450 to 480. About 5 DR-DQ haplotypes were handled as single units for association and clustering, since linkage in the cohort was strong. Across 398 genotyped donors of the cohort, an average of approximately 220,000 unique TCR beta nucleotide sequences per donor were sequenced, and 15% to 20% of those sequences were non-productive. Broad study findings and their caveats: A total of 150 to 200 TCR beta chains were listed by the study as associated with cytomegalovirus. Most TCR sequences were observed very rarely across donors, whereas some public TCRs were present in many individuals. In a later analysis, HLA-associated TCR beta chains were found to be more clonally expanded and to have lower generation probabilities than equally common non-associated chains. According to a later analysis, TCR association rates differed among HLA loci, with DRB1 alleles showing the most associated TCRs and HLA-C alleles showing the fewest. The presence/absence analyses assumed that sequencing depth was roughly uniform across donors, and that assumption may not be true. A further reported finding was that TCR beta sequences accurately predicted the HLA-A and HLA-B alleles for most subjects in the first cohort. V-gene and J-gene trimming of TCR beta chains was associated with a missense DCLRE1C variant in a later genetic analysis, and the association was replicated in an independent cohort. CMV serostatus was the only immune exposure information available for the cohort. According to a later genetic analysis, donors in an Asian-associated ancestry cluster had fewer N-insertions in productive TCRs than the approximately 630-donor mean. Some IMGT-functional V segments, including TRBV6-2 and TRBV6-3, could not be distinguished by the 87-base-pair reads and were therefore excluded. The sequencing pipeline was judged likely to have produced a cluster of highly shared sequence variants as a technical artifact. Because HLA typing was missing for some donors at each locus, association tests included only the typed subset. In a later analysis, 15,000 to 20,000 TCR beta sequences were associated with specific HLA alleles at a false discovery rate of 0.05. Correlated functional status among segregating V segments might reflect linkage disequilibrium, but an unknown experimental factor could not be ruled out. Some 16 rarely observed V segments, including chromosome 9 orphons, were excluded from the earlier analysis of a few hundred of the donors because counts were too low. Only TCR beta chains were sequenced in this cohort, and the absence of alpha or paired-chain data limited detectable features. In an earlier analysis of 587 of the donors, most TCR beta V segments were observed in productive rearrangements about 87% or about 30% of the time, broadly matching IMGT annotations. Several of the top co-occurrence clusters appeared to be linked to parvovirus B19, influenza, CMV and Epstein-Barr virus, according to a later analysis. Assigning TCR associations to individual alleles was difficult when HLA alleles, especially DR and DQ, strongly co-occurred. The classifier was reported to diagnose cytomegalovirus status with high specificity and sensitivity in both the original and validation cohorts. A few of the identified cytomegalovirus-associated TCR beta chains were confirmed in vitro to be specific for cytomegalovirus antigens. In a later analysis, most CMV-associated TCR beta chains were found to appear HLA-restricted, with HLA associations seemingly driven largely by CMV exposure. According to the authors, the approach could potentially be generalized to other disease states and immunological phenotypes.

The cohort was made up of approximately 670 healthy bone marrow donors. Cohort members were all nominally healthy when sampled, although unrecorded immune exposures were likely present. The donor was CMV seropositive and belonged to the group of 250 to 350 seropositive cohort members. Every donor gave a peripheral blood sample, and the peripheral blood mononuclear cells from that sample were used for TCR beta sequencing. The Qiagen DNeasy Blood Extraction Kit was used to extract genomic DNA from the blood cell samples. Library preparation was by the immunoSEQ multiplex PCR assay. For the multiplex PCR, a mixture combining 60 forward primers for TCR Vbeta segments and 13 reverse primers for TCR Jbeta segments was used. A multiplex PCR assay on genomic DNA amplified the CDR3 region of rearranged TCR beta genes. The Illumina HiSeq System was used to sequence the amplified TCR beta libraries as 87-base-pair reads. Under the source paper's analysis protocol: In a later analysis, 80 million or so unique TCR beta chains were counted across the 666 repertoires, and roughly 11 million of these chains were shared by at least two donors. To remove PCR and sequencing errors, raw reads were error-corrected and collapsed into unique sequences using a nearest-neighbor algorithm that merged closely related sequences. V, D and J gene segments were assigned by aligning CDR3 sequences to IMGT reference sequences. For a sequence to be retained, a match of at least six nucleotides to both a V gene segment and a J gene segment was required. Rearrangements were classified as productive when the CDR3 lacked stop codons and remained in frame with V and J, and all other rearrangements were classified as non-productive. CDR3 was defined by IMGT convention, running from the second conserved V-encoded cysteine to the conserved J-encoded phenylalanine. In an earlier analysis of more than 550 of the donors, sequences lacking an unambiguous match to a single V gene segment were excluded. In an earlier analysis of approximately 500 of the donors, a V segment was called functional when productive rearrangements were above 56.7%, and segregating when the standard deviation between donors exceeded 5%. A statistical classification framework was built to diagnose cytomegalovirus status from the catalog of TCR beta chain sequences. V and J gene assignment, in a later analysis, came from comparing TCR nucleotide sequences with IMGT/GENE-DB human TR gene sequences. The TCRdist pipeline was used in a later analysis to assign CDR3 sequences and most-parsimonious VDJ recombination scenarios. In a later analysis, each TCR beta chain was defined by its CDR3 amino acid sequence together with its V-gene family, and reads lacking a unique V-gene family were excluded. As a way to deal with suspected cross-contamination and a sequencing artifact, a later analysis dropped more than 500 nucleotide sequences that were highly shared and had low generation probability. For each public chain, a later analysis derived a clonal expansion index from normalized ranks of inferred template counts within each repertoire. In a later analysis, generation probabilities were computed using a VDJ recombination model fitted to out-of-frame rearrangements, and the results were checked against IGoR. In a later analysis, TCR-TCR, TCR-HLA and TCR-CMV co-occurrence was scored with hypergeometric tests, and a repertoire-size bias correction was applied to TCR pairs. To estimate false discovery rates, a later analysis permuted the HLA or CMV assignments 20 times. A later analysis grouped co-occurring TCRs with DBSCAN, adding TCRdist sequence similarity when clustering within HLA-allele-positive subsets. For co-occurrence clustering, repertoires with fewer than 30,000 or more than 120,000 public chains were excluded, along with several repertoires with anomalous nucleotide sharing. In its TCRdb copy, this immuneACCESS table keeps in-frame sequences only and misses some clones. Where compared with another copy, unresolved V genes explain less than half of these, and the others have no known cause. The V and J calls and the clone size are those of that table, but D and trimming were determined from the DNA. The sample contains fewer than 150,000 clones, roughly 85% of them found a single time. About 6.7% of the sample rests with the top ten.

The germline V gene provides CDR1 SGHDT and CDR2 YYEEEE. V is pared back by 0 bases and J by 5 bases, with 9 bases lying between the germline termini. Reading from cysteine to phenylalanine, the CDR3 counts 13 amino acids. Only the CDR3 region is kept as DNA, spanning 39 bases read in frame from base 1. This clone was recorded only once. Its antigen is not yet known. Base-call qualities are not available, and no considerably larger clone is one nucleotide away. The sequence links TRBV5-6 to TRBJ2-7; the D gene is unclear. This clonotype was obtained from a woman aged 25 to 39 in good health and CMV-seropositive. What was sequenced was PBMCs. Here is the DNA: TGTGCCAGCAGCTTGGGAGCCCCCAACGAGCAGTACTTC. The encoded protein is CASSLGAPNEQYF.